One TCR beta chain is described in this entry. What it recognizes is unknown. This record comes from a study of cytomegalovirus exposure and HLA in healthy donors. The PCR had 60 Vbeta and 13 Jbeta primers. Measured with immunoSEQ multiplex PCR; TCRdb has only the in-frame clones, and not every one. The sample data list 180,000 or so clones. Study-level results: Among CMV-associated TCR beta chains, most appeared HLA-restricted in a later analysis. Immune exposure information available was restricted to CMV serostatus.

What was sequenced was PBMCs. This TCR derives from a boy under 18 in good health and CMV-seronegative.

In nucleotides, the CDR3 is TGCGCCAGCCGTCGATGGACAACCGGCGAGCAGTTCTTC. This codes for CASRRWTTGEQFF. The chain has TRBV4-1 and TRBJ2-1, with a tentative D call TRBD1 (5 bases). Per germline, CDR1 MGHRA and CDR2 YSYEKL. The CDR3 sequence is 13 residues long. V lost 8 bases and J lost 10, with 18 bases in between.